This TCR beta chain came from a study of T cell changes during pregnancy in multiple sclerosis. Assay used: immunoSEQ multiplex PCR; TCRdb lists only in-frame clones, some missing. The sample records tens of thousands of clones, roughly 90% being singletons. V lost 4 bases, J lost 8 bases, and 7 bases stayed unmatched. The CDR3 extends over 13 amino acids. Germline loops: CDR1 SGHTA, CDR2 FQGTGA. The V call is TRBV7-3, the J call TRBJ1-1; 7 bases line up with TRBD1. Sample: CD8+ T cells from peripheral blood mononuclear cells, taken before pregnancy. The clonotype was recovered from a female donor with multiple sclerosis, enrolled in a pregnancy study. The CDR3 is CASSSHPGQEAFF. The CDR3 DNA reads TGTGCCAGCAGCTCCCATCCGGGACAGGAAGCTTTCTTT.